The 14 T cell receptor beta chains below were found in one sample sequenced in a study of T cell responses to AZD1222 COVID-19 vaccine. Repertoires were generated with immunoSEQ multiplex PCR, while TCRdb's copy carries only in-frame clones and drops some. The sample has about 150,000 clones; more than 80% are singletons. The sample here was peripheral blood, taken on day 0 of AZD1222 vaccination. These receptors came from an adult in good health.

The chain joins TRBV6-2 or TRBV6-3 to TRBJ2-1; TRBD2 is a possible D gene (7 bases). CDR1 is MNHEY and CDR2 is SVGEGT in the germline V gene. The CDR3 runs to 17 residues. Deletions cut 4 bases from V and 1 base from J, with 17 bases between. CDR3 residues: CASSSLVRGRSYNEQFF. DNA for the CDR3: TGTGCCAGCAGTTCCCTCGTGCGGGGGCGATCCTACAATGAGCAGTTCTTC.

Only one count was recorded for this clone. This chain connects TRBV28 to TRBJ1-3, with 7 bases lining up with TRBD1. Germline V gives CDR1 MDHEN, CDR2 SYDVKM. V gave up 2 bases and J gave up 0 bases; unmatched junction bases: 4. The CDR3 runs 16 residues. CDR3 in DNA: TGTGCCAGCAGTTTAGATGGGACAGCCTCTGGAAACACCATATATTTT. This codes for CASSLDGTASGNTIYF.

As to this clone: Germline and junction disagree at one end, which may indicate a read error. The chain links TRBV6-5 to TRBJ1-6, with unresolved D. The CDR3 consists of 16 residues. CDR1 MNHEY and CDR2 SVGAGI come from the germline V gene. CDR3 bases: TGTGCCAGCTGTTATGGCGATAGCTCCTATAATTCACCCCTCCACTTT. Translation gives CASCYGDSSYNSPLHF.

This chain uses TRBV5-8 with TRBJ2-2; D not resolved. The CDR3 runs 15 residues. Trimming cost V 2 bases and J 0 bases, with 8 bases left between them. Germline V gene data show CDR1 as SGHTS and CDR2 as YDEGEE. CDR3 sequence reads: CASSLGQPNTGELFF. The CDR3, as DNA: TGTGCCAGCAGCTTAGGCCAGCCGAACACCGGGGAGCTGTTTTTT.

The rearrangement joins TRBV11-1 to TRBJ2-3; 10 bases match TRBD1. Trimming at V came to 2 bases and at J to 5 bases, leaving 4 bases not matched to a gene. The germline CDR1 and CDR2 sequences are SGHAT and FQDESV (reference sequence). This CDR3 has 15 residues. The CDR3 region has the DNA TGTGCCAGCAGCTTATCCGGGACAGGGGAAGATACGCAGTATTTT. As protein: CASSLSGTGEDTQYF.

The chain links TRBV11-3 to TRBJ2-2, with TRBD1 matching 11 bases. CDR3 length: 17 residues. Unmatched junction bases numbered 7, after V lost 5 bases and J lost 2 bases. Germline V gene data show CDR1 as SGHNT and CDR2 as YENEEA. The CDR3 protein is CASSIRTGGVNTGELFF. The CDR3 region has the DNA TGTGCCAGCAGCATCAGGACAGGGGGCGTAAACACCGGGGAGCTGTTTTTT. Based on the CDR3 plus reference TRBV11-3 and TRBJ2-2, the full variable domain is EAGVVQSPRYKIIEKKQPVAFWCNPISGHNTLYWYLQNLGQGPELLIRYENEEAVDDSQLPKDRFSAERLKGVDSTLKIQPAELGDSAVYLCASSIRTGGVNTGELFFGEGSRLTVL.

This clone was observed once. This chain connects TRBV7-9 to TRBJ2-7; 10 bases are shared with TRBD2. Germline loops: CDR1 SEHNR, CDR2 FQNEAQ (reference sequence). The CDR3 contains 17 residues. After removal of 5 bases from V and 0 bases from J, the junction contained 10 bases not matched to a gene. The CDR3 sequence is CASSPLELAGYSYEQYF. CDR3 nucleotide sequence: TGTGCCAGCAGCCCACTGGAACTAGCGGGGTACTCCTACGAGCAGTACTTC. The full variable domain, with the rest looked up from reference TRBV7-9 and TRBJ2-7, is DTGVSQNPRHKITKRGQNVTFRCDPISEHNRLYWYRQTLGQGPEFLTYFQNEAQLEKSRLLSDRFSAERPKGSFSTLEIQRTEQGDSAMYLCASSPLELAGYSYEQYFGPGTRLTVT.

The genes are TRBV7-9 and TRBJ1-1; D gene ambiguous. Per germline, CDR1 SEHNR and CDR2 FQNEAQ (reference sequence). The CDR3 contains 14 residues. Trimming stripped 1 base from V and 5 bases from J, with 11 bases between. The CDR3 DNA is TGTGCCAGCAGCTTAGACACCGGCGTGACTGAAGCTTTCTTT. Amino acid sequence: CASSLDTGVTEAFF.

The CDR3 here is CASSLTTSDTGELFF. In nucleotides, the CDR3 is TGTGCCAGCAGCTTAACCACTTCGGACACCGGGGAGCTGTTTTTT. The chain recombines TRBV7-9 with TRBJ2-2; D unresolved. CDR1 is SEHNR, CDR2 FQNEAQ, per germline (reference sequence). Between the trimmed V and J ends, which lost 2 bases and 3 bases, there was a span of 10 bases. The CDR3 is made up of 15 amino acids. The full variable domain, with the rest looked up from reference TRBV7-9 and TRBJ2-2, is DTGVSQNPRHKITKRGQNVTFRCDPISEHNRLYWYRQTLGQGPEFLTYFQNEAQLEKSRLLSDRFSAERPKGSFSTLEIQRTEQGDSAMYLCASSLTTSDTGELFFGEGSRLTVL.

The count of this clone is one. The chain couples TRBV30 to TRBJ1-1; no firm D call. Germline-derived CDR1 and CDR2 are GTSNPN and SVGIG (reference sequence). There are 17 residues in the CDR3. Trimming removed 0 bases at V and 1 base at J, with 18 bases between. The CDR3 DNA sequence: TGTGCCTGGAGTGTACGAAGCAGTCATACATCGAACACTGAAGCTTTCTTT. This gives the protein CAWSVRSSHTSNTEAFF.

The chain carries TRBV5-1 and TRBJ2-3, with D perhaps given as TRBD1 or TRBD2 (5 bases each). The CDR3 is 15 amino acids. Trimming took off 5 bases at V and 0 bases at J, with 13 bases between the two ends. Germline V gives CDR1 SGHRS, CDR2 YFSETQ. Here the CDR3 reads CASSLTGGSTDTQYF. CDR3 coding DNA: TGCGCCAGCAGTCTAACAGGAGGAAGCACAGATACGCAGTATTTT.

The gene calls are TRBV15 and TRBJ1-5; D remains unclear. Germline assignment: CDR1 LNHNV and CDR2 YYDKDF (reference sequence). Trimming removed 0 bases from V and 3 bases from J, with 18 bases in between. This CDR3 is 18 amino acids long. CDR3 in DNA: TGTGCCACCAGCAGAGATTTCAGTTGGAGGATTTCCAATCAGCCCCAGCATTTT. This translates into CATSRDFSWRISNQPQHF.

This clone has only one observation. The chain employs TRBV7-2 and TRBJ2-7; TRBD2 aligns across 13 bases. With 1 base clipped from V and 5 bases from J, the junction kept 5 bases outside the gene matches. Looked up from germline, CDR1 is SGHTA and CDR2 is FQGNSA. The CDR3 length is 16 residues. Here the CDR3 DNA reads TGTGCCAGCAGCTTAGTAGGGGGGACTAGCGGGGACGAGCAGTACTTC. It codes for CASSLVGGTSGDEQYF.

V and J are TRBV6-5 and TRBJ1-2; no clear D. V was clipped by 2 bases and J by 3 bases, with 16 bases between them. The CDR3 sequence is 16 residues long. Germline V gene lookup returns CDR1 MNHEY and CDR2 SVGAGI. CDR3 sequence reads: CASSYRMLQTHYGYTF. CDR3 DNA sequence: TGTGCCAGCAGTTACCGTATGTTGCAGACTCACTATGGCTACACCTTC.